Each of the 17 T cell receptor beta chains below was sequenced from the same sample in a study of T cell responses to AZD1222 COVID-19 vaccine. Measured with immunoSEQ multiplex PCR; TCRdb has only the in-frame clones, and not every one. The sample includes fewer than 55,000 clones, about 90% of them seen just once. The sequences come from peripheral blood, collected 28 days after the second AZD1222 dose. These receptors were taken from an adult who received the AZD1222 COVID-19 vaccine.

J is TRBJ2-7 and V is TRBV7-2; 10 bases match TRBD1. V gave up 5 bases and J gave up 6 bases; unmatched junction bases: 7. Germline CDR1 is SGHTA and CDR2 is FQGNSA. CDR3 size: 14 residues. Here the CDR3 reads CASSNRQGAGEQYF. In nucleotides, the CDR3 is TGTGCCAGCAGCAATCGACAGGGGGCGGGCGAGCAGTACTTC.

V gene TRBV2 combines with J gene TRBJ1-2; D call uncertain. Germline assignment: CDR1 SNHLY and CDR2 FYNNEI. The germline V and J ends were trimmed by 4 bases and 6 bases, with 18 bases remaining between them. This CDR3 contains 15 residues. Here the CDR3 reads CASSARGRALDGYTF. CDR3 coding DNA: TGTGCCAGCAGTGCCCGGGGTCGGGCTTTGGATGGCTACACCTTC.

A few counts support this clone. This chain links TRBV4-2 with TRBJ1-3, with 9 nucleotides matching TRBD1. The CDR3 consists of 15 residues. Germline CDR1 LGHNA, CDR2 YNFKEQ. V trimming: 4 bases; J trimming: 4 bases; junction bases outside the gene matches: 5. The CDR3 coding sequence is TGTGCCAGCAGCCGCTCCGGGACAGGGGGAAACACCATATATTTT. Protein sequence: CASSRSGTGGNTIYF.

The CDR3 here is CASSVGTGVREKLFF. Here the CDR3 DNA reads TGTGCCAGCAGTGTGGGAACAGGGGTAAGGGAAAAACTGTTTTTT. The rearrangement links TRBV25-1 to TRBJ1-4; TRBD1 matches at 7 bases. The CDR3 is made up of 15 amino acids. The V and J ends lost 4 bases and 8 bases, in that order; junction bases with no gene match: 10. Germline lookup yields CDR1 MGHDK and CDR2 SYGVNS.

The chain joins TRBV7-6 to TRBJ1-5; tentative D call: TRBD1 (6 bases). The length of the CDR3 is 18 residues. The V end was cut by 1 base, the J end by 0 bases, with 16 bases between. In germline, CDR1 is SGHVS, CDR2 FNYEAQ. The CDR3 DNA follows: TGTGCCAGCAGCTTAGGAGGCGGGGGGGCTGGTAGCAATCAGCCCCAGCATTTT. Translated, it gives CASSLGGGGAGSNQPQHF.

The chain carries TRBV7-8 and TRBJ1-4; a weak D match, TRBD1 (5 bases). The V end lost 3 bases, the J end lost 7 bases, and 15 bases lay between the germline ends. CDR1 and CDR2 (germline): SGHVS, FQNEAQ. This CDR3 spans 15 amino acids. DNA for the CDR3: TGTGCCAGCAGCTTCGCGGGGACCGTGATTGAAAAACTGTTTTTT. It yields the protein CASSFAGTVIEKLFF.

The rearrangement uses TRBV12-5 and TRBJ1-5, with D possibly being TRBD1 (5 bases). This CDR3 has 14 residues. V was cut by 0 bases and J by 7 bases, with 10 bases left in between. The germline gives CDR1 LGHNT, CDR2 FRNRAP. The CDR3 nucleotides read TGTGCTAGTGGTTTGGTACTTGGGGCCCAGCCCCAGCATTTT. Protein: CASGLVLGAQPQHF.

The CDR3 coding sequence is TGTGCCAGCAGCTTAGCAAGTGGGGGAAACACCATATATTTT. This codes for CASSLASGGNTIYF. The chain links TRBV7-8 to TRBJ1-3; D uncertain. Germline-derived CDR1 and CDR2 are SGHVS and FQNEAQ. This CDR3 comprises 14 residues. The V end lost 0 bases, the J end lost 4 bases, and 7 bases lay between the germline ends.

The chain carries TRBV5-6 and TRBJ1-2; D gene ambiguous. V was cut by 4 bases and J by 4 bases, with 8 bases left in between. This CDR3 region has 12 residues. CDR1 SGHDT and CDR2 YYEEEE come from the germline V gene. In nucleotides, the CDR3 is TGTGCCAGCAGCCAGGTTGTCTATGGCTACACCTTC. Protein product: CASSQVVYGYTF.

This sequence joins TRBV5-1 and TRBJ1-2; TRBD1 matches at 7 bases. The CDR3 is 15 amino acids. V lost 2 bases, J lost 6 bases, and 10 bases stayed unmatched. Germline assignment: CDR1 SGHRS and CDR2 YFSETQ. In DNA form, the CDR3 reads TGCGCCAGCAGCTTTCGGACAGGTTTGGACGATGGCTACACCTTC. This sequence encodes CASSFRTGLDDGYTF.

The chain couples TRBV7-2 to TRBJ2-1, with 13 bases aligning to TRBD2. This CDR3 spans 15 amino acids. After removal of 5 bases from V and 8 bases from J, the junction contained 6 bases not matched to a gene. CDR1 and CDR2 from the germline V gene are SGHTA and FQGNSA. CDR3 DNA: TGTGCCAGCAGCCGGACTAGCGGGGGAGCGTATGAGCAGTTCTTC. Its protein is CASSRTSGGAYEQFF.

The gene calls are TRBV9 and TRBJ2-7; 10 bases align to TRBD2. Germline lookup yields CDR1 SGDLS and CDR2 YYNGEE. Unmatched junction bases numbered 7, after V lost 4 bases and J lost 6 bases. This CDR3 region has 14 residues. The CDR3 is CASSFGLAEGEQYF. The CDR3 bases are TGTGCCAGCAGCTTCGGACTAGCGGAAGGCGAGCAGTACTTC.

The genes are TRBV6-2 or TRBV6-3 and TRBJ1-1; 9 bases match TRBD1. This CDR3 is 13 amino acids long. V lost 5 bases, J lost 8 bases, and 6 bases stayed unmatched. Germline V gene sequence: CDR1 MNHEY, CDR2 SVGEGT. The DNA of the CDR3 is TGTGCCAGCAGTATGGACAGGGGCGGAGAAGCTTTCTTT. Residues: CASSMDRGGEAFF.

The sample holds one count of this clone. The rearrangement links TRBV7-2 to TRBJ2-5; a weak D match, TRBD2 (5 bases). The CDR3 extends over 13 amino acids. Deletions cut 3 bases from V and 5 bases from J, with 10 bases between. Germline V gene sequence: CDR1 SGHTA, CDR2 FQGNSA. CDR3 nucleotides: TGTGCCAGCAGCTTGGGCCGGGGTGAGACCCAGTACTTC. It encodes CASSLGRGETQYF.

This CDR3 is CASSDPQGWETQYF. CDR3 nucleotide sequence: TGTGCCAGCAGTGATCCACAGGGATGGGAGACCCAGTACTTC. The chain carries TRBV25-1 and TRBJ2-5; tentatively, D is TRBD1 (6 bases). This CDR3 contains 14 residues. Trimming left V 3 bases short and J 5 bases short, with 13 bases between. Germline loops: CDR1 MGHDK, CDR2 SYGVNS.

This chain joins TRBV2 and TRBJ1-6; D might be TRBD1 (5 bases). CDR1 and CDR2 from the germline V gene are SNHLY and FYNNEI. The CDR3 spans 19 residues. V lost 3 bases and J 5 bases, leaving 23 bases between the germline ends. The CDR3 nucleotides are TGTGCCAGCAGTGAGGGTTTAAGAACCGGGACCCGAAATAATTCACCCCTCCACTTT. Translation: CASSEGLRTGTRNNSPLHF.

The genes are TRBV5-1 and TRBJ1-6; tentative D call: TRBD1 (6 bases). Germline values: CDR1 SGHRS, CDR2 YFSETQ. The CDR3 is 13 residues long. V lost 6 bases and J lost 6, with 10 bases in between. The CDR3: CASNRDINSPLHF. CDR3 sequence (DNA): TGCGCCAGCAACCGGGACATTAATTCACCCCTCCACTTT.